This is a list of T cell receptor beta chains from one sample in a study of identical twins. A single record per CDR3 protein comes from TCRdb applying MiXCR to the 5' RACE reads. The sample lists roughly 540,000 distinct CDR3 sequences, about 20% occurring once. A further study also used this sample, focusing on T cells expressing NK-cell markers.

The sequenced sample was CD4+ T cells sorted from blood. Receptors originate from a young woman in good health. CDR3s include the opening cysteine and the closing phenylalanine or tryptophan. A D gene is named only where the DNA matches it firmly. Where a row states a size, it is once, few, many or the class of an expanded clone; other rows omit it.

D	V	size	J	DNA	CDR3
NA	TRBV10-2	few	TRBJ2-3	TGCGCCAGCAGTGAGTCTGGTCGCCTAACAGATACGCAGTATTTT	CASSESGRLTDTQYF
NA	TRBV12-3/TRBV12-4	NA	TRBJ2-1	TGTGCCAGCAGTTTGGGGGGTCCCCCCTACAATGAGCAGTTCTTC	CASSLGGPPYNEQFF
NA	TRBV15	few	TRBJ1-2	TGTGCCACCAATAGAGGTTCTAACTATGGCTACACCTTC	CATNRGSNYGYTF
NA	TRBV12-3/TRBV12-4	few	TRBJ2-7	TGTGCCAGCAGGGCCCGACAGGCGGTCGCCTACGAGCAGTACTTC	CASRARQAVAYEQYF
NA	TRBV5-1	NA	TRBJ2-2	TGCGCCAGCAGCTTGTTGACAGGGAACACCGGGGAGCTGTTTTTT	CASSLLTGNTGELFF
NA	TRBV12-3/TRBV12-4	many	TRBJ2-2	TGTGCCAGCAGATCCAGGGACCTCACCGGGGAGCTGTTTTTT	CASRSRDLTGELFF
TRBD2	TRBV5-5	NA	TRBJ2-3	TGTGCCAGCAGCTTTGGGATGCCTGACCGGCGCGGGGGAGATACGCAGTATTTT	CASSFGMPDRRGGDTQYF
NA	TRBV7-2	NA	TRBJ2-7	TGTGCCAGCAGCTTAGTCCCTGGGGACTACGAGCAGTACTTC	CASSLVPGDYEQYF
NA	TRBV11-2	few	TRBJ2-3	TGTGCCAGCAGCTCCTTTAGCACAGATACGCAGTATTTT	CASSSFSTDTQYF
NA	TRBV30	NA	TRBJ2-2	TGTGCCTGGAGTGGCCGAGGGGCGGTAGAGGAGCTGTTTTTT	CAWSGRGAVEELFF
NA	TRBV12-3/TRBV12-4	NA	TRBJ1-1	TGTGCCAGCAGTTTAAACAGGGCCGATACTGAAGCTTTCTTT	CASSLNRADTEAFF
TRBD1	TRBV18	NA	TRBJ2-3	TGTGCCAGCTCACCACCTGGACAGGGGGCGCCGGTGGATACGCAGTATTTT	CASSPPGQGAPVDTQYF
TRBD1	TRBV3-1	NA	TRBJ2-7	TGTGCCAGCAGCCCTCGGACAGGGAGTCCCTACGAGCAGTACTTC	CASSPRTGSPYEQYF
TRBD1	TRBV10-1	NA	TRBJ2-7	TGCGCCAGCAGTGAGAGGGGGCACCCCTACGAGCAGTACTTC	CASSERGHPYEQYF
NA	TRBV20-1	many	TRBJ2-1	TGCAGTGCTACTGGAGGAGCCTACAATGAGCAGTTCTTC	CSATGGAYNEQFF
NA	TRBV4-2	NA	TRBJ2-2	TGTGCCAGCAGCCAAGATTGGACCCTACGGGGCGGGGCCGGGGAGCTGTTTTTT	CASSQDWTLRGGAGELFF
NA	TRBV20-1	NA	TRBJ2-1	TGCAGTGCTAGATCCCTACAGGAAGCGCTTTACAATGAGCAGTTCTTC	CSARSLQEALYNEQFF
TRBD2	TRBV20-1	NA	TRBJ2-3	TGCAGTGCTAGTAGGGCTAGCGGGGGGAGTAGCACAGATACGCAGTATTTT	CSASRASGGSSTDTQYF
NA	TRBV20-1	few	TRBJ2-5	TGCAGTGCTGGACAGTTGGCCCAAGAGACCCAGTACTTC	CSAGQLAQETQYF
NA	TRBV7-2	few	TRBJ2-5	TGTGCCAGCAGCTTAAACCGGGCGGGCTTCTTCGAGACCCAGTACTTC	CASSLNRAGFFETQYF
NA	TRBV6-6	few	TRBJ1-2	TGTGCCAGCAGTTATGCCCGGGACTATGGCTACACCTTC	CASSYARDYGYTF
NA	TRBV20-1	NA	TRBJ2-1	TGCAGTGCCCCGGTGGGACGGCGCTCCTACAATGAGCAGTTCTTC	CSAPVGRRSYNEQFF
TRBD1	TRBV6-1	NA	TRBJ2-6	TGTGCCAGCAGACAGGGGTCCCACTCTGGGGCCAACGTCCTGACTTTC	CASRQGSHSGANVLTF
NA	TRBV7-8	few	TRBJ2-1	TGTGCCAGCAGCTTCCGGCCCAGCGCCCCTTCCTACAATGAGCAGTTCTTC	CASSFRPSAPSYNEQFF
NA	TRBV9	NA	TRBJ1-1	TGTGCCAGCAGCCCCGTTCCAAGCGGTGAAGCTTTCTTT	CASSPVPSGEAFF
NA	TRBV7-8	few	TRBJ1-1	TGTGCCAGCAGCTCCCTGGGAGGGCTCCAGAACACTGAAGCTTTCTTT	CASSSLGGLQNTEAFF
TRBD2	TRBV5-6	few	TRBJ2-2	TGTGCCAGCAGCCTTGCGGGAGGGCCTCCCGGGGAGCTGTTTTTT	CASSLAGGPPGELFF
TRBD2	TRBV4-2	NA	TRBJ2-1	TGTGCCAGCAGACCCTCGGGGGGGTGGGGCAATGAGCAGTTCTTC	CASRPSGGWGNEQFF
TRBD1	TRBV5-8	NA	TRBJ2-7	TGTGCCAGCAGCTTGGGATTGGGGACAGCCTCCTACGAGCAGTACTTC	CASSLGLGTASYEQYF
NA	TRBV15	NA	TRBJ1-3	TGTGCCACCAGCAGAGAGTGGGCTTCTGGAAACACCATATATTTT	CATSREWASGNTIYF
NA	TRBV20-1	few	TRBJ2-2	TGCAGTACGAAGGGGCCCACCGGGGAGCTGTTTTTT	CSTKGPTGELFF